The rows below give T cell receptor beta chains drawn from one sample of a study of T cell responses to AZD1222 COVID-19 vaccine. The data were produced by immunoSEQ multiplex PCR, yet TCRdb's version contains in-frame clones alone and is incomplete. The sample gives over 100,000 clones, 88% of which show up once; approximately 17% is in the top ten. Sequenced here: peripheral blood, sampled on day 0 of AZD1222 vaccination. The receptors were sampled from an adult in good health. CDR3s leave out the opening cysteine and the closing phenylalanine or tryptophan.

J | V | CDR3
TRBJ1-3 | TRBV4-3 | ASSQGLRVGGNTIY
TRBJ1-6 | TRBV5-6 | ASSLVGRVGSPLH
TRBJ2-7 | TRBV5-8 | ASSLGWTNTYEQY
TRBJ2-7 | TRBV3-1/TRBV3-2 | ASSQGRTGAYEQY
TRBJ1-1 | TRBV3-1/TRBV3-2 | ASSHAGTGVSNWEAF
TRBJ1-4 | TRBV6-5 | ASRNGRGLF
TRBJ1-1 | TRBV7-6 | ASSPRTAMNTEAF
TRBJ1-2 | TRBV11-2 | ASSLVGQAGYT
TRBJ2-7 | TRBV6-2/TRBV6-3 | ASSYHRDRPYEQY
TRBJ2-7 | TRBV28 | ASSLGGQGNYEQY
TRBJ2-5 | TRBV2 | ASSEGGLAGLSEEETQY